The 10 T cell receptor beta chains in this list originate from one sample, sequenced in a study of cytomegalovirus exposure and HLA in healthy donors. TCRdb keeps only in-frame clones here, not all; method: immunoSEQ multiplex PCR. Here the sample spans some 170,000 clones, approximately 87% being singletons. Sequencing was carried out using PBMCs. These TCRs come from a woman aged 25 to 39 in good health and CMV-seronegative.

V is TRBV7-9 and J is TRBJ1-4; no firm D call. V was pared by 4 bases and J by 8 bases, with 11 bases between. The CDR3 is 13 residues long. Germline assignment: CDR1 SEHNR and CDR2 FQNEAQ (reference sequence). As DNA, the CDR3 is TGTGCCAGCAGCTCTAGAGAGTACGAAAAACTGTTTTTT. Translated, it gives CASSSREYEKLFF.

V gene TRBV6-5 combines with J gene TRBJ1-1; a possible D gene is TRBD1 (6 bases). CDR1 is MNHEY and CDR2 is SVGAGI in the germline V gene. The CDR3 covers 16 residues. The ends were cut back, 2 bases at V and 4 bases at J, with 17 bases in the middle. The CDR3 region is CASSYIIIGGATEAFF. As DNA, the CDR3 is TGTGCCAGCAGTTACATAATCATCGGGGGGGCCACTGAAGCTTTCTTT.

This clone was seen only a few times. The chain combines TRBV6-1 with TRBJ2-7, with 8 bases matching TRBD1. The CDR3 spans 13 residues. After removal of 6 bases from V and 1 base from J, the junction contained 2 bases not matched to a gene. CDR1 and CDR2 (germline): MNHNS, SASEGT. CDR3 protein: CASRGTGSYEQYF. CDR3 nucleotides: TGTGCCAGCAGGGGGACAGGATCCTACGAGCAGTACTTC.

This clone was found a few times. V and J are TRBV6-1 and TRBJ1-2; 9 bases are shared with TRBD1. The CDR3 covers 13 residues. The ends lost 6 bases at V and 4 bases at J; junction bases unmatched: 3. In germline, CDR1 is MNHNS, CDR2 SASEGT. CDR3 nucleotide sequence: TGTGCCAGCAGACAGGGGGCGGCCTATGGCTACACCTTC. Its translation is CASRQGAAYGYTF.

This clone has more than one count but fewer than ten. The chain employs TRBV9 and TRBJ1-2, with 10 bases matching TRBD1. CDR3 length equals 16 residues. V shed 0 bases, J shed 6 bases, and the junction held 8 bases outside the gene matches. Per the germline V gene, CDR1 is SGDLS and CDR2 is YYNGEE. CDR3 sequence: CASSVGVAGQGNGYTF. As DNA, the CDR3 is TGTGCCAGCAGCGTAGGGGTGGCGGGACAGGGGAATGGCTACACCTTC.

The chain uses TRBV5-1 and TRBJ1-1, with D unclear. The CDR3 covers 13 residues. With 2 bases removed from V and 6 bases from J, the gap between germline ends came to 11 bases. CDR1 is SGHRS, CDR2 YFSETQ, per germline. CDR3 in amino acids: CASSFGGNAEAFF. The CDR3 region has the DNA TGCGCCAGCAGCTTTGGCGGCAATGCTGAAGCTTTCTTT. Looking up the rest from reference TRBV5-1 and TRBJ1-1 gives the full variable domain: KAGVTQTPRYLIKTRGQQVTLSCSPISGHRSVSWYQQTPGQGLQFLFEYFSETQRNKGNFPGRFSGRQFSNSRSEMNVSTLELGDSALYLCASSFGGNAEAFFGQGTRLTVV.

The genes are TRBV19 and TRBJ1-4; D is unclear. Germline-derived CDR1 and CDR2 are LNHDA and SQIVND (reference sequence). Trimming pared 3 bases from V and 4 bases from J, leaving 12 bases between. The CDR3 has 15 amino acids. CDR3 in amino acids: CASSMAREINEKLFF. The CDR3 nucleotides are TGTGCCAGTAGTATGGCACGGGAGATTAATGAAAAACTGTTTTTT.

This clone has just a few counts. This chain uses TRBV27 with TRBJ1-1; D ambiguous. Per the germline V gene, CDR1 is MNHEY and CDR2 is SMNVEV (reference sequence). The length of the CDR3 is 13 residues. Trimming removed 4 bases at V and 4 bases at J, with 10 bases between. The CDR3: CASSYRSGTEAFF. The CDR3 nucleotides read TGTGCCAGCAGTTACCGATCCGGCACTGAAGCTTTCTTT.

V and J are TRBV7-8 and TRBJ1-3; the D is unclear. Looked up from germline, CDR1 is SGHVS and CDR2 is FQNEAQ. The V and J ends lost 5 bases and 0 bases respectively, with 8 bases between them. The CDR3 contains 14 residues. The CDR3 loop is CASSPGYSGNTIYF. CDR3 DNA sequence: TGTGCCAGCAGCCCAGGTTACTCTGGAAACACCATATATTTT.

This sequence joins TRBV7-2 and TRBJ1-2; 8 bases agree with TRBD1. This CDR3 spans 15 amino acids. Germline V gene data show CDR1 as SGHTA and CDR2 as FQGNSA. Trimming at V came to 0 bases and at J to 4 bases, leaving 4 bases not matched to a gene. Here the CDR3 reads CASSLASDRGYGYTF. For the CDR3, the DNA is TGTGCCAGCAGCTTAGCAAGTGACAGGGGCTATGGCTACACCTTC.